Listed below are T cell receptor beta chains from one sample, sequenced in a study of shared clonotypes between healthy human individuals. The assay was immunoSEQ multiplex PCR, and TCRdb's table has in-frame clones only and misses some. The sample yields more than 450,000 clones, 79% seen once. The specimen sequenced was PBMCs. The source of these receptors is a middle-aged woman in good health. Some clones in this sample may be carry-over from other donors' samples. Both conserved end residues are part of each CDR3. D genes are given only for firm matches. Only some rows state a clone size, as once, few, many or a class for expanded clones.

size: .; V: TRBV25-1; J: TRBJ2-1; D: TRBD2; DNA: TGTGCCAGCAGTGAATTCGGCGGGAGCTCCTACAATGAGCAGTTCTTC; CDR3: CASSEFGGSSYNEQFF
size: few; V: TRBV28; J: TRBJ2-1; D: TRBD2; DNA: TGTGCCAGCTCGAAGCGGGAGTCCTACAATGAGCAGTTCTTC; CDR3: CASSKRESYNEQFF
size: .; V: TRBV2; J: TRBJ2-1; D: TRBD2; DNA: TGTGCCAGCAGTGAGAGTCTAGCGGGAAATGAGCAGTTCTTC; CDR3: CASSESLAGNEQFF
size: .; V: TRBV7-7; J: TRBJ2-1; D: TRBD2; DNA: TGTGCTAGCAGCTTAGGGGGACTAGCGGGAAAGCAGTTCTTC; CDR3: CASSLGGLAGKQFF
size: .; V: TRBV28; J: TRBJ2-1; D: TRBD2; DNA: TGTGCCAGCAGGGCCTGGACTAGCGGGATTTTCGATGAGCAGTTCTTC; CDR3: CASRAWTSGIFDEQFF
size: few; V: TRBV5-6; J: TRBJ1-3; D: .; DNA: TGTGCCAGCAGCTTAAGGGGGTCTTCCAACACCATATATTTT; CDR3: CASSLRGSSNTIYF
size: .; V: TRBV4-2; J: TRBJ2-2; D: TRBD2; DNA: TGTGCCAGCAGCCAAGTTCAGACTAGCGGGAGAGACACCGGGGAGCTGTTTTTT; CDR3: CASSQVQTSGRDTGELFF
size: .; V: TRBV29-1; J: TRBJ2-3; D: TRBD2; DNA: TGCAGCACCGCTGCGGCGGGAGGGCCGGGGGATACGCAGTATTTT; CDR3: CSTAAAGGPGDTQYF
size: few; V: TRBV19; J: TRBJ1-1; D: TRBD1; DNA: TGTGCCAGTAGTTGGGACAGGGGGAACACTGAAGCTTTCTTT; CDR3: CASSWDRGNTEAFF
size: .; V: TRBV18; J: TRBJ1-1; D: .; DNA: TGTGCCAGCTCACCATTCACGAACACTGAAGCTTTCTTT; CDR3: CASSPFTNTEAFF
size: .; V: TRBV5-1; J: TRBJ2-4; D: TRBD2; DNA: TGCGCCAGCAGCTTGATGACTAGCGGGAGCGGAATTAGTACCTTC; CDR3: CASSLMTSGSGISTF
size: .; V: TRBV5-8; J: TRBJ2-3; D: .; DNA: TGTGCCAGCAGCGAAGCGGGTGCCAGAGATACGCAGTATTTT; CDR3: CASSEAGARDTQYF
size: few; V: TRBV6-1; J: TRBJ2-7; D: .; DNA: TGTGCCAGCACCGCCCGTGGGCAGGGACTCGAGCAGTACTTC; CDR3: CASTARGQGLEQYF
size: .; V: TRBV6-5; J: TRBJ2-1; D: .; DNA: TGTGCCAGCAGTTACGATCAGGCAGTGGGGCAGTTCTTC; CDR3: CASSYDQAVGQFF
size: .; V: TRBV4-1; J: TRBJ2-1; D: TRBD2; DNA: TGCGCCAGCAGCCCCAAACTCAGGAGGATTAGCGGGAGGGCCCCCAATGAGCAGTTCTTC; CDR3: CASSPKLRRISGRAPNEQFF
size: .; V: TRBV11-2; J: TRBJ1-3; D: TRBD1; DNA: TGTGCCAGCAGAGACTGGGGACAGGGAAGATTTGGAAACACCATATATTTT; CDR3: CASRDWGQGRFGNTIYF
size: .; V: TRBV28; J: TRBJ2-7; D: .; DNA: TGTGCCAGCAGTTTGGCACTGGGCGTGGGGGAGCAGTACTTC; CDR3: CASSLALGVGEQYF
size: .; V: TRBV5-1; J: TRBJ1-4; D: .; DNA: TGCGCCAGCAGCTTCGGGGCGGTTAATGAAAAACTGTTTTTT; CDR3: CASSFGAVNEKLFF
size: .; V: TRBV7-8; J: TRBJ1-1; D: TRBD1; DNA: TGTGCCAGCAGCTTAGCCGGGACAGAGAACACTGAAGCTTTCTTT; CDR3: CASSLAGTENTEAFF
size: many; V: TRBV19; J: TRBJ1-2; D: .; DNA: TGTGCCAGTAGCCGGGGGGCAGGGAATGGCTACACCTTC; CDR3: CASSRGAGNGYTF
size: few; V: TRBV7-2; J: TRBJ2-3; D: TRBD2; DNA: TGTGCCAGCAGCCCCACTAGCGACACGCAGTATTTT; CDR3: CASSPTSDTQYF
size: .; V: TRBV30; J: TRBJ2-5; D: .; DNA: TGTGCCTTCCAGCTAGGCGTCCAAGAGACCCAGTACTTC; CDR3: CAFQLGVQETQYF
size: .; V: TRBV5-1; J: TRBJ2-5; D: .; DNA: TGCGCCAGCAGCTTGATAGGAGAGACCCGGTACTTC; CDR3: CASSLIGETRYF
size: few; V: TRBV7-3; J: TRBJ2-7; D: TRBD2; DNA: TGTGCCAGCAGCTTAACGACTAGCGGGAGGACCAGCCCCTACGAGCAGTACTTC; CDR3: CASSLTTSGRTSPYEQYF
size: .; V: TRBV6-5; J: TRBJ1-4; D: TRBD1; DNA: TGTGCCAGCCGGGACAGGGGGCGCGGTAATGAAAAACTGTTTTTT; CDR3: CASRDRGRGNEKLFF
size: few; V: TRBV5-4; J: TRBJ2-5; D: .; DNA: TGTGCCAGCAGCTTGGCCGAGGGGAGCTGGACCCAGTACTTC; CDR3: CASSLAEGSWTQYF
size: many; V: TRBV18; J: TRBJ1-4; D: .; DNA: TGTGCCAGCTCACCACCGGTGGGGGCAACTAATGAAAAACTGTTTTTT; CDR3: CASSPPVGATNEKLFF
size: .; V: TRBV6-1; J: TRBJ2-5; D: .; DNA: TGTGCCAGCAGTGGGGAAAGGAGGGAGACCCAGTACTTC; CDR3: CASSGERRETQYF
size: .; V: TRBV19; J: TRBJ2-7; D: TRBD2; DNA: TGTGCCAGTAGTATCCGGACTAGCAGCTACGAGCAGTACTTC; CDR3: CASSIRTSSYEQYF
size: .; V: TRBV5-3; J: TRBJ2-2; D: TRBD1; DNA: TGTGCCAGAAGCTTGGACTACAACCGGGACAGGTCCGCGACTTTGAACACCGGGGAGCTGTTTTTT; CDR3: CARSLDYNRDRSATLNTGELFF
size: .; V: TRBV10-3; J: TRBJ2-7; D: TRBD2; DNA: TGTGCCATCAGTGAGGAAAGCGGGAGAGTCTACGAGCAGTACTTC; CDR3: CAISEESGRVYEQYF
size: few; V: TRBV9; J: TRBJ2-1; D: TRBD2; DNA: TGTGCCAGCAGCGTACTAGCGGGAGATCTGAATGAGCAGTTCTTC; CDR3: CASSVLAGDLNEQFF
size: few; V: TRBV5-1; J: TRBJ1-3; D: .; DNA: TGCGCCAGCAGCTTGGCCGTAGGGCATATCTTCGGAAACACCATATATTTT; CDR3: CASSLAVGHIFGNTIYF
size: .; V: TRBV7-9; J: TRBJ2-1; D: TRBD2; DNA: TGTGCCAGCAGCTCCGGGACTAGCGGGAGCCGGCGCGTATACAATGAGCAGTTCTTC; CDR3: CASSSGTSGSRRVYNEQFF
size: many; V: TRBV5-6; J: TRBJ1-6; D: .; DNA: TGTGCCAGCATGCTAATCGGGGACCTAAATTCACCCCTCCACTTT; CDR3: CASMLIGDLNSPLHF
size: .; V: TRBV4-1; J: TRBJ2-1; D: .; DNA: TGCGCCAGCAGCCAAGTGATAGCGGATAACTCCTACAATGAGCAGTTCTTC; CDR3: CASSQVIADNSYNEQFF
size: .; V: TRBV21-1; J: TRBJ1-2; D: .; DNA: TGTGCCAGCAGCATTGGACGGGCACCCTCCGAAACACGCTACACCTTC; CDR3: CASSIGRAPSETRYTF
size: .; V: TRBV6-6; J: TRBJ2-7; D: TRBD1; DNA: TGTGCCAGCAGTGGGGGACAGAGCTCCTACGAGCAGTACTTC; CDR3: CASSGGQSSYEQYF
size: .; V: TRBV27; J: TRBJ1-4; D: .; DNA: TGTGCCAGCATGACCTATGCTAATGAAAAACTGTTTTTT; CDR3: CASMTYANEKLFF
size: once; V: TRBV18; J: TRBJ2-5; D: TRBD2; DNA: TGTGCCAGCTCACCTACTAGGGCTAGCGGGGGAGAGACCCAGTACTTC; CDR3: CASSPTRASGGETQYF